The clone carrying this T cell receptor beta chain has more than one count but fewer than ten. The data are from a study of technical replicates of blood from a few donors. Data came from immunoSEQ multiplex PCR; TCRdb stores just in-frame clones and leaves some out. Seen here are roughly 80,000 clones, 75% to 90% observed once, and the top ten hold roughly 0.38%. The receptor comes from a human donor in good health. The source material was T cells isolated from PBMCs.

CDR3 sequence: CASGGLGEQYF. The CDR3 nucleotides are TGTGCCAGCGGTGGTCTCGGCGAGCAGTACTTC. The chain combines TRBV28 with TRBJ2-7; D call uncertain. Germline CDR1 reads MDHEN; CDR2 reads SYDVKM. CDR3 length: 11 amino acids. Trimming pared 8 bases from V and 6 bases from J, leaving 11 bases between. The entire variable domain, with the rest obtained from reference TRBV28 and TRBJ2-7, is as follows: DVKVTQSSRYLVKRTGEKVFLECVQDMDHENMFWYRQDPGLGLRLIYFSYDVKMKEKGDIPEGYSVSREKKERFSLILESASTNQTSMYLCASGGLGEQYFGPGTRLTVT.